These 23 T cell receptor beta chains originate from one sample sequenced in a study of coeliac disease. Sequencing used immunoSEQ multiplex PCR; TCRdb keeps in-frame clones, though not all of them. This sample has some 9,100 clones, with around three fifths found just once. The sample taken for sequencing was intraepithelial lymphocytes from the gut. The receptors were sampled from a woman in her sixties or seventies with celiac disease.

The CDR3 bases are TGTGCCAGCAGCCCACGGACAGAGAAAATTGAAGCTTTCTTT. Translated: CASSPRTEKIEAFF. The gene calls are TRBV11-1 and TRBJ1-1; D possibly corresponds to TRBD1 (6 bases). The germline CDR1 and CDR2 sequences are SGHAT and FQDESV (reference sequence). This CDR3 region has 14 residues. The V end was cut by 5 bases, the J end by 7 bases, with 17 bases between. The complete variable domain, with remaining parts taken from reference TRBV11-1 and TRBJ1-1, reads EAEVAQSPRYKITEKSQAVAFWCDPISGHATLYWYRQILGQGPELLVQFQDESVVDDSQLPKDRFSAERLKGVDSTLKIQPAELGDSAMYLCASSPRTEKIEAFFGQGTRLTVV.

The rearrangement joins TRBV28 to TRBJ2-5; 13 bases line up with TRBD2. From germline, CDR1 is MDHEN and CDR2 SYDVKM. The CDR3 consists of 20 residues. V lost 6 bases to trimming and J lost 4 bases; unmatched junction nucleotides: 20. The CDR3 here is CASSDPLGLAGVSSAETQYF. The DNA for the CDR3 is TGTGCCAGCAGCGATCCCCTTGGACTAGCGGGAGTTAGTTCTGCAGAGACCCAGTACTTC.

The chain employs TRBV6-6 and TRBJ2-1; D possibly corresponds to TRBD1 (6 bases). V was trimmed by 1 base and J by 10 bases, leaving 20 bases between them. CDR1 and CDR2 (germline): MNHNY, SVGAGI (reference sequence). The length of the CDR3 is 16 residues. The CDR3 protein is CASSYLTISPDREQFF. The DNA of the CDR3 is TGTGCCAGCAGTTACTTAACGATCTCCCCCGACAGGGAGCAGTTCTTC.

V usage is TRBV4-1 and J usage is TRBJ1-2; D is unclear. The CDR3 is made up of 15 amino acids. Germline V gene sequence: CDR1 MGHRA, CDR2 YSYEKL. V lost 0 bases to trimming and J lost 7 bases, with 15 bases between them. CDR3: CASSQDGSGFPGYTF. Here the CDR3 DNA reads TGCGCCAGCAGCCAAGATGGGAGCGGCTTTCCTGGCTACACCTTC.

A few counts support this clone. The chain carries TRBV2 and TRBJ1-1, with 9 nucleotides matching TRBD1. The CDR3 contains 13 residues. The V and J ends lost 8 bases and 4 bases, in that order; junction bases with no gene match: 5. Germline V CDR1 and CDR2: SNHLY, FYNNEI. In nucleotides, the CDR3 is TGTGCCAGCGCGGACAGGGGATCCACTGAAGCTTTCTTT. Protein: CASADRGSTEAFF.

The V call is TRBV7-6, the J call TRBJ2-3, with a tentative D call TRBD1 (5 bases). There are 18 residues in the CDR3. Trimming left V 5 bases short and J 1 base short, with 22 bases between. Germline CDR1 reads SGHVS; CDR2 reads FNYEAQ. CDR3 region: CASSHGRAARIRTDTQYF. As DNA, the CDR3 is TGTGCCAGCAGCCATGGCAGGGCAGCACGAATACGCACAGATACGCAGTATTTT.

This chain links TRBV5-6 with TRBJ2-5; 9 bases map to TRBD1. In germline, CDR1 is SGHDT, CDR2 YYEEEE. Trimming at V came to 4 bases and at J to 4 bases, leaving 5 bases not matched to a gene. CDR3 length equals 14 residues. The CDR3 region is CASSPGTGPETQYF. As DNA, the CDR3 is TGTGCCAGCAGCCCCGGGACAGGGCCAGAGACCCAGTACTTC.

V gene TRBV7-8 combines with J gene TRBJ1-1; no definite D call. The CDR3 sequence is 14 residues long. CDR1 is SGHVS and CDR2 is FQNEAQ in the germline V gene. V lost 2 bases and J 5 bases, leaving 12 bases between the germline ends. CDR3 DNA: TGTGCCAGCAGCTTATTTAATCGGGATACTGAAGCTTTCTTT. Its protein product is CASSLFNRDTEAFF.

The chain employs TRBV6-1 and TRBJ2-2; 12 bases fit TRBD2. V dropped 4 bases and J dropped 4; count of bases not matched to a gene: 4. The germline gives CDR1 MNHNS, CDR2 SASEGT. The CDR3 is made up of 16 amino acids. CDR3 coding DNA: TGTGCCAGCAGTGGACTAGCGGGAGAGGTCACCGGGGAGCTGTTTTTT. Protein: CASSGLAGEVTGELFF.

The chain combines TRBV7-9 with TRBJ2-1; D gene uncertain. Germline V gene data show CDR1 as SEHNR and CDR2 as FQNEAQ (reference sequence). V lost 2 bases, J lost 4 bases, and 12 bases lay in between. The CDR3 is 15 residues long. In DNA, the CDR3 is TGTGCCAGCAGCTTAAGTGGGCCCACGTACAATGAGCAGTTCTTC. This codes for CASSLSGPTYNEQFF.

The rearrangement links TRBV4-2 to TRBJ2-5; 9 bases match TRBD2. Germline V lookup: CDR1 LGHNA, CDR2 YNFKEQ. The CDR3 extends over 16 amino acids. V was pared by 2 bases and J by 2 bases, with 6 bases of the junction left unmatched. The CDR3 is CASSQPLAGLQETQYF. The CDR3 DNA reads TGTGCCAGCAGCCAACCGCTAGCGGGATTACAAGAGACCCAGTACTTC.

To note about this clone: One end of the junction is discordant with germline, which a read error may explain. The genes are TRBV7-7 and TRBJ2-2; 15 bases are shared with TRBD2. The CDR3 is 22 amino acids. Germline values: CDR1 SSHAT, CDR2 FNYEAQ (reference sequence). The CDR3 DNA sequence: TGTGCTAGCAGCTTAGGGGAAGTACCGGGACTAGCGGGAGGCCCCTCCACCGGGGAGCTGTTTTTT. It yields the protein CASSLGEVPGLAGGPSTGELFF.

The rearrangement links TRBV11-2 to TRBJ2-1; the match to TRBD1 covers 8 bases. With V trimmed by 5 bases and J by 5 bases, 11 bases remained unmatched. This CDR3 comprises 16 residues. The germline V gene has CDR1 SGHAT and CDR2 FQNNGV. The CDR3 spells CASSPVGQGANNEQFF. The CDR3 bases are TGTGCCAGCAGCCCAGTAGGGCAGGGGGCCAACAATGAGCAGTTCTTC.

V gene TRBV4-3 combines with J gene TRBJ1-2; 7 positions agree with TRBD1. The V gene end was trimmed by 6 bases and the J gene end by 4 bases; junction bases not matched to a gene: 17. There are 17 residues in the CDR3. The germline gives CDR1 LGHNA, CDR2 YSLEER. The chain's CDR3 is CASRPLLTGDGPYGYTF. The CDR3 bases are TGCGCCAGCAGACCGTTACTTACAGGGGACGGCCCCTATGGCTACACCTTC.

This clone occurred once. The chain has TRBV28 and TRBJ1-2; D is possibly TRBD1 (5 bases). V lost 6 bases and J 4 bases, leaving 18 bases between the germline ends. This CDR3 has 15 residues. The germline gives CDR1 MDHEN, CDR2 SYDVKM. DNA of the CDR3: TGTGCCAGCAGCCCGGAAGGGGACTATATCTATGGCTACACCTTC. It encodes CASSPEGDYIYGYTF.

The gene calls are TRBV5-1 and TRBJ2-7; D call uncertain. This CDR3 has 11 amino acids. V lost 3 bases, J lost 3 bases, and 4 bases lay in between. Germline values: CDR1 SGHRS, CDR2 YFSETQ. For the CDR3, the DNA is TGCGCCAGCAGCTACGGCTACGAGCAGTACTTC. As protein: CASSYGYEQYF.

This clone was recorded a few times. The chain joins TRBV27 to TRBJ2-7, with 9 nucleotides matching TRBD2. This CDR3 comprises 14 residues. V trimming: 8 bases; J trimming: 3 bases; junction bases outside the gene matches: 8. Germline CDR1 MNHEY, CDR2 SMNVEV (reference sequence). CDR3 DNA sequence: TGTGCCAGCCGGGCGGGAGGGCAAGGCTACGAGCAGTACTTC. Its translation: CASRAGGQGYEQYF.

The J gene is TRBJ2-7, the V gene TRBV6-5; 10 bases fit TRBD1. The CDR3 spans 14 residues. Per germline, CDR1 MNHEY and CDR2 SVGAGI. J gave up 4 bases and V 5 bases, and 5 bases lay outside the gene matches. CDR3 DNA: TGTGCCAGCAGTAGGGGGACAGGGGTTTACGAGCAGTACTTC. This encodes CASSRGTGVYEQYF.

This chain joins TRBV5-1 and TRBJ2-5, with D maybe TRBD1 (6 bases). Germline V gene sequence: CDR1 SGHRS, CDR2 YFSETQ. V was trimmed by 3 bases and J by 3 bases, leaving 18 bases between them. This CDR3 has 16 residues. The DNA of the CDR3 is TGCGCCAGCAGCTCAGTGGGGGCATTAAGGGAAGAGACCCAGTACTTC. It yields the protein CASSSVGALREETQYF.

V gene TRBV5-1 combines with J gene TRBJ2-7; the match to TRBD1 covers 10 bases. J lost 3 bases, V lost 7 bases, and 7 bases had no gene match. The CDR3 sequence is 14 residues long. Germline V lookup: CDR1 SGHRS, CDR2 YFSETQ. Written as DNA, the CDR3 is TGCGCCAGCCAACCCGGACAGGGGGACTACGAGCAGTACTTC. Its translation: CASQPGQGDYEQYF.

This clone has a single count. The chain uses TRBV5-4 and TRBJ2-3, with TRBD2 matching 7 bases. V was clipped by 0 bases and J by 4 bases; unmatched bases: 5. The germline CDR1 and CDR2 sequences are SGHNT and YYREEE (reference sequence). The CDR3 is 15 amino acids. For the CDR3, the DNA is TGTGCCAGCAGCTTGGCGGCGGGAGTCCCAGATACGCAGTATTTT. Translation gives CASSLAAGVPDTQYF.

In its sample, this clone was seen a few times. The V call is TRBV4-1, the J call TRBJ1-3, with D hard to call. Germline values: CDR1 MGHRA, CDR2 YSYEKL. The CDR3 runs to 15 residues. Trimming shortened V by 1 base and J by 8 bases, and 15 bases separated the two germline ends. The CDR3: CASSQGVGFGDTIYF. CDR3 nucleotides: TGCGCCAGCAGCCAAGGGGTAGGGTTCGGGGACACCATATATTTT.

This chain links TRBV4-2 with TRBJ2-1; no firm D call. CDR1 and CDR2 from the germline V gene are LGHNA and YNFKEQ. Deletions cut 1 base from V and 5 bases from J, with 6 bases between. This CDR3 region has 13 residues. DNA of the CDR3: TGTGCCAGCAGCCAAGGTTCCGACAATGAGCAGTTCTTC. It codes for CASSQGSDNEQFF.